This is a list of T cell receptor beta chains from one sample in a study of blood T cell repertoires in COVID-19. Measured with immunoSEQ multiplex PCR; TCRdb has only the in-frame clones, and not every one. The sample has about 480,000 clones; roughly 85% are singletons. Sequenced: PBMCs or T cells enriched from blood (not recorded which). These receptors came from a woman younger than 35 with acute COVID-19. Each CDR3 is given with its conserved first and last residue. The order of the fields is V gene, J gene, clone size, D gene, CDR3 DNA, CDR3 protein. D genes are given only for firm matches. Size is omitted from some rows. Given values are once, few, many or a class for expanded clones.

v_call: TRBV9; j_call: TRBJ2-1; clone_size: -; d_call: -; cdr3_nt: TGTGCCAGCAGCGTAACCGGGAAGGACAATGAGCAGTTCTTC; cdr3_aa: CASSVTGKDNEQFF
v_call: TRBV7-8; j_call: TRBJ2-3; clone_size: -; d_call: TRBD2; cdr3_nt: TGTGCCAGCAGCTTAGGGGGCGGGGGAGGCACAGATACGCAGTATTTT; cdr3_aa: CASSLGGGGGTDTQYF
v_call: TRBV2; j_call: TRBJ1-5; clone_size: -; d_call: TRBD1; cdr3_nt: TGTGCCAGCAGTGGGACAGGGGATGCCAATCAGCCCCAGCATTTT; cdr3_aa: CASSGTGDANQPQHF
v_call: TRBV9; j_call: TRBJ1-2; clone_size: -; d_call: TRBD1; cdr3_nt: TGTGCCAGCAGCGTGGACAGGGAAAGCTATGGCTACACCTTC; cdr3_aa: CASSVDRESYGYTF
v_call: TRBV5-1; j_call: TRBJ2-2; clone_size: -; d_call: TRBD1; cdr3_nt: TGCGCCAGCAGCTCACAGGGGATAAACACCGGGGAGCTGTTTTTT; cdr3_aa: CASSSQGINTGELFF
v_call: TRBV7-9; j_call: TRBJ2-7; clone_size: -; d_call: -; cdr3_nt: TGTGCCAGCAGCTTAGCCTTATTTGGGCAGGGCGAGCAGTACTTC; cdr3_aa: CASSLALFGQGEQYF
v_call: TRBV4-1; j_call: TRBJ1-2; clone_size: few; d_call: -; cdr3_nt: TGCGCCAGCAGCCCCGGAAGTAACCCAGGGGCCTTTGGCTACACCTTC; cdr3_aa: CASSPGSNPGAFGYTF
v_call: TRBV6-5; j_call: TRBJ2-7; clone_size: -; d_call: -; cdr3_nt: TGTGCCAGCAGTTACTCGTCCGGGATTTCCTACGAGCAGTACTTC; cdr3_aa: CASSYSSGISYEQYF
v_call: TRBV9; j_call: TRBJ2-1; clone_size: -; d_call: TRBD2; cdr3_nt: TGTGCCAGCAGCGTTGGGGGGACTAGATACAATGAGCAGTTCTTC; cdr3_aa: CASSVGGTRYNEQFF
v_call: TRBV28; j_call: TRBJ2-1; clone_size: -; d_call: TRBD1; cdr3_nt: TGTGCCAGCAGTTTATTGACAGGGGAAACCTACAATGAGCAGTTCTTC; cdr3_aa: CASSLLTGETYNEQFF
v_call: TRBV7-6; j_call: TRBJ1-3; clone_size: -; d_call: -; cdr3_nt: TGTGCCAGCAGCCCAGGGGCATCTGGAAACACCATATATTTT; cdr3_aa: CASSPGASGNTIYF
v_call: TRBV28; j_call: TRBJ1-2; clone_size: -; d_call: TRBD1; cdr3_nt: TGTGCCAGCAGTTTATCCGGGACAGGCTATGGCTACACCTTC; cdr3_aa: CASSLSGTGYGYTF
v_call: TRBV18; j_call: TRBJ1-1; clone_size: once; d_call: -; cdr3_nt: TGTGCCAGCTCACCTGGGGGCTTGATCACTGAAGCTTTCTTT; cdr3_aa: CASSPGGLITEAFF
v_call: TRBV5-6; j_call: TRBJ2-1; clone_size: -; d_call: TRBD2; cdr3_nt: TGTGCCAGCAGCCGTCCCGAGCGGGGGGGATTAGATGAGCAGTTCTTC; cdr3_aa: CASSRPERGGLDEQFF
v_call: TRBV5-4; j_call: TRBJ2-1; clone_size: -; d_call: TRBD1; cdr3_nt: TGTGCCAGCAGCCGTTGGACAGGCAATGAGCAGTTCTTC; cdr3_aa: CASSRWTGNEQFF
v_call: TRBV19; j_call: TRBJ2-1; clone_size: -; d_call: -; cdr3_nt: TGTGCCAGTAGTATCCTTAATGAGCAGTTCTTC; cdr3_aa: CASSILNEQFF
v_call: TRBV5-1; j_call: TRBJ1-3; clone_size: -; d_call: -; cdr3_nt: TGCGCCAGCAGCTTGGCAGGTCCTCGCTCTGGAAACACCATATATTTT; cdr3_aa: CASSLAGPRSGNTIYF
v_call: TRBV3-1/TRBV3-2; j_call: TRBJ1-3; clone_size: -; d_call: -; cdr3_nt: TGTGCCAGCAGCCAAAACTTAATAAGGGGGACTGGAAACACCATATATTTT; cdr3_aa: CASSQNLIRGTGNTIYF
v_call: TRBV7-8; j_call: TRBJ1-5; clone_size: -; d_call: -; cdr3_nt: TGTGCCAGCAGCCAAGGACAAAAGTATAGCAATCAGCCCCAGCATTTT; cdr3_aa: CASSQGQKYSNQPQHF
v_call: TRBV6-5; j_call: TRBJ1-2; clone_size: -; d_call: TRBD1; cdr3_nt: TGTGCCAGACACGGGACAGGGGCCATAGATGTTGGCTACACCTTC; cdr3_aa: CARHGTGAIDVGYTF
v_call: TRBV3-1/TRBV3-2; j_call: TRBJ1-2; clone_size: -; d_call: -; cdr3_nt: TGTGCCAGCAGCCTGAATGCGGGCTATGGCTACACCTTC; cdr3_aa: CASSLNAGYGYTF
v_call: TRBV19; j_call: TRBJ1-6; clone_size: -; d_call: TRBD1; cdr3_nt: TGTGCCAGTAGCCGGACAGGGAGGGATTCACCCCTCCACTTT; cdr3_aa: CASSRTGRDSPLHF
v_call: TRBV4-3; j_call: TRBJ1-4; clone_size: -; d_call: TRBD1; cdr3_nt: TGCGCCAGCAGCCTCGCACCAACCGGGACAGGGAATGAAAAACTGTTTTTT; cdr3_aa: CASSLAPTGTGNEKLFF
v_call: TRBV6-5; j_call: TRBJ2-7; clone_size: few; d_call: -; cdr3_nt: TGTGCCAGCAGTTACGGACTAAACTACGAGCAGTACTTC; cdr3_aa: CASSYGLNYEQYF
v_call: TRBV6-5; j_call: TRBJ2-7; clone_size: -; d_call: -; cdr3_nt: TGTGCCAGCAGTTACTCAACCGACAGGGAGCAGTACTTC; cdr3_aa: CASSYSTDREQYF
v_call: TRBV9; j_call: TRBJ2-3; clone_size: -; d_call: -; cdr3_nt: TGTGCCAGCAGCGTAGACCCAGGAGGAGATACGCAGTATTTT; cdr3_aa: CASSVDPGGDTQYF
v_call: TRBV5-1; j_call: TRBJ2-3; clone_size: -; d_call: -; cdr3_nt: TGCGCCAGCAGCTTGTGGGAGACAGATACGCAGTATTTT; cdr3_aa: CASSLWETDTQYF
v_call: TRBV15; j_call: TRBJ1-1; clone_size: few; d_call: TRBD1; cdr3_nt: TGTGCCACCAGTAGGGGACAGGGAGGGACTGAAGCTTTCTTT; cdr3_aa: CATSRGQGGTEAFF
v_call: TRBV20-1; j_call: TRBJ2-5; clone_size: -; d_call: TRBD2; cdr3_nt: TGCAGTGCTAGTTACAGCGGGGGGAACCAAGAGACCCAGTACTTC; cdr3_aa: CSASYSGGNQETQYF
v_call: TRBV27; j_call: TRBJ2-1; clone_size: -; d_call: -; cdr3_nt: TGTGCCAGCAGTTTGGCGGGGACCTACAATGAGCAGTTCTTC; cdr3_aa: CASSLAGTYNEQFF
v_call: TRBV19; j_call: TRBJ2-5; clone_size: -; d_call: TRBD2; cdr3_nt: TGTGCCAGTAGGACTACGGGGGGCCAAGAGACCCAGTACTTC; cdr3_aa: CASRTTGGQETQYF
v_call: TRBV29-1; j_call: TRBJ2-7; clone_size: -; d_call: -; cdr3_nt: TGCAGCGTTGAAGATCCTGCCAGGGTCGAGCAGTACTTC; cdr3_aa: CSVEDPARVEQYF
v_call: TRBV30; j_call: TRBJ2-4; clone_size: -; d_call: -; cdr3_nt: TGTGCCTGGAGTGTACAGGGAGCCAAAAACATTCAGTACTTC; cdr3_aa: CAWSVQGAKNIQYF
v_call: TRBV7-9; j_call: TRBJ1-3; clone_size: -; d_call: -; cdr3_nt: TGTGCCAGCAGCCCTCAGGTCGCTGGAAACACCATATATTTT; cdr3_aa: CASSPQVAGNTIYF
v_call: TRBV5-1; j_call: TRBJ1-2; clone_size: -; d_call: -; cdr3_nt: TGCGCCAGCAGTACAGGGAGTAATGGCTACACCTTC; cdr3_aa: CASSTGSNGYTF
v_call: TRBV13; j_call: TRBJ1-3; clone_size: -; d_call: TRBD1; cdr3_nt: TGTGCCAGCAGCGGACAGGGCGGCAACACCATATATTTT; cdr3_aa: CASSGQGGNTIYF
v_call: TRBV12-3/TRBV12-4; j_call: TRBJ1-2; clone_size: -; d_call: -; cdr3_nt: TGTGCCAGCAGTTTAGTCGGGGGAGCTGGCTACACCTTC; cdr3_aa: CASSLVGGAGYTF
v_call: TRBV6-5; j_call: TRBJ2-5; clone_size: -; d_call: -; cdr3_nt: TGTGCCAGCACTCAGGCCCTGACAGTCCAAGAGACCCAGTACTTC; cdr3_aa: CASTQALTVQETQYF
v_call: TRBV30; j_call: TRBJ1-2; clone_size: -; d_call: -; cdr3_nt: TGTGCCTGGATAGACTTTGGCTATGGCTACACCTTC; cdr3_aa: CAWIDFGYGYTF
v_call: TRBV12-3/TRBV12-4; j_call: TRBJ1-2; clone_size: few; d_call: -; cdr3_nt: TGTGCCAGCATAGGGGACACAGGCTATGGCTACACCTTC; cdr3_aa: CASIGDTGYGYTF
v_call: TRBV10-3; j_call: TRBJ1-6; clone_size: -; d_call: TRBD1; cdr3_nt: TGTGCCACACGGGACAGACTAAATTCACCCCTCCACTTT; cdr3_aa: CATRDRLNSPLHF
v_call: TRBV7-2; j_call: TRBJ2-4; clone_size: once; d_call: TRBD1; cdr3_nt: TGTGCCAGCAGCGGGACAGCACTAGCCAAAAACATTCAGTACTTC; cdr3_aa: CASSGTALAKNIQYF
v_call: TRBV20-1; j_call: TRBJ2-5; clone_size: -; d_call: -; cdr3_nt: TGCAGTGCTAGTCACAGGGAAGAGACCCAGTACTTC; cdr3_aa: CSASHREETQYF
v_call: TRBV7-2; j_call: TRBJ2-1; clone_size: -; d_call: TRBD2; cdr3_nt: TGTGCCAGCAGCTTATACACTAGCGGAGCGGCCTGGGAGCAGTTCTTC; cdr3_aa: CASSLYTSGAAWEQFF
v_call: TRBV29-1; j_call: TRBJ2-3; clone_size: -; d_call: TRBD2; cdr3_nt: TGCAGCGTGGAGATAGCGGGAGGGCCGACAGATACGCAGTATTTT; cdr3_aa: CSVEIAGGPTDTQYF
v_call: TRBV29-1; j_call: TRBJ1-2; clone_size: -; d_call: TRBD1; cdr3_nt: TGCAGCGTTGAAGGTACTCAGGGGGCCGGGGGCTACACCTTC; cdr3_aa: CSVEGTQGAGGYTF
v_call: TRBV6-6; j_call: TRBJ2-1; clone_size: -; d_call: -; cdr3_nt: TGTGCCAGCACCGACACGTACAATGAGCAGTTCTTC; cdr3_aa: CASTDTYNEQFF
v_call: TRBV6-5; j_call: TRBJ1-1; clone_size: -; d_call: -; cdr3_nt: TGTGCCAGCAGTACAGACAGGTCCACTAAAGCTTTCTTT; cdr3_aa: CASSTDRSTKAFF
v_call: TRBV4-1; j_call: TRBJ1-4; clone_size: -; d_call: -; cdr3_nt: TGCGCCAGCAGCCAAGTGGGACAAAATGAAAAACTGTTTTTT; cdr3_aa: CASSQVGQNEKLFF
v_call: TRBV9; j_call: TRBJ2-1; clone_size: once; d_call: TRBD1; cdr3_nt: TGTGCCAGCAGCGACACGCTTTCACGGGACAGGGTCTACAATGAGCAGTTCTTC; cdr3_aa: CASSDTLSRDRVYNEQFF
v_call: TRBV6-2/TRBV6-3; j_call: TRBJ2-3; clone_size: few; d_call: TRBD1; cdr3_nt: TGTGCCAGCAGTTCCCGGGACAGGCCGACAGATACGCAGTATTTT; cdr3_aa: CASSSRDRPTDTQYF
v_call: TRBV7-9; j_call: TRBJ2-1; clone_size: -; d_call: -; cdr3_nt: TGTGCCAGCAGCTTAGGGTGGGGAGAGAACTACAATGAGCAGTTCTTC; cdr3_aa: CASSLGWGENYNEQFF
v_call: TRBV6-2/TRBV6-3; j_call: TRBJ2-5; clone_size: -; d_call: TRBD2; cdr3_nt: TGTGCCAGCAGTTCCCCTGGACTAGCGGGGGGGCGGGAGACCCAGTACTTC; cdr3_aa: CASSSPGLAGGRETQYF
v_call: TRBV2; j_call: TRBJ2-7; clone_size: -; d_call: TRBD1; cdr3_nt: TGTGCCAGCATTCCCGGGACAGGGGAAGGGGAGCAGTACTTC; cdr3_aa: CASIPGTGEGEQYF
v_call: TRBV7-3; j_call: TRBJ2-2; clone_size: -; d_call: -; cdr3_nt: TGTGCCAGCAGCTTACTAGGAGACACCGGGGAGCTGTTTTTT; cdr3_aa: CASSLLGDTGELFF
v_call: TRBV9; j_call: TRBJ1-2; clone_size: -; d_call: -; cdr3_nt: TGTGCCAGCAGCATCCACCCGACAGCTAACTATGGCTACACCTTC; cdr3_aa: CASSIHPTANYGYTF
v_call: TRBV11-2; j_call: TRBJ1-5; clone_size: few; d_call: -; cdr3_nt: TGTGCCAGCAGCTTAGGTCCCCCCGTTGGCAATCAGCCCCAGCATTTT; cdr3_aa: CASSLGPPVGNQPQHF
v_call: TRBV28; j_call: TRBJ2-7; clone_size: -; d_call: TRBD2; cdr3_nt: TGTGCCAGCAGTTTGGCGGGAGCCTACGAGCAGTACTTC; cdr3_aa: CASSLAGAYEQYF
v_call: TRBV6-5; j_call: TRBJ1-4; clone_size: -; d_call: TRBD1; cdr3_nt: TGTGCCAGCAGTCAGACAGGGGGCGAAAAACTGTTTTTT; cdr3_aa: CASSQTGGEKLFF